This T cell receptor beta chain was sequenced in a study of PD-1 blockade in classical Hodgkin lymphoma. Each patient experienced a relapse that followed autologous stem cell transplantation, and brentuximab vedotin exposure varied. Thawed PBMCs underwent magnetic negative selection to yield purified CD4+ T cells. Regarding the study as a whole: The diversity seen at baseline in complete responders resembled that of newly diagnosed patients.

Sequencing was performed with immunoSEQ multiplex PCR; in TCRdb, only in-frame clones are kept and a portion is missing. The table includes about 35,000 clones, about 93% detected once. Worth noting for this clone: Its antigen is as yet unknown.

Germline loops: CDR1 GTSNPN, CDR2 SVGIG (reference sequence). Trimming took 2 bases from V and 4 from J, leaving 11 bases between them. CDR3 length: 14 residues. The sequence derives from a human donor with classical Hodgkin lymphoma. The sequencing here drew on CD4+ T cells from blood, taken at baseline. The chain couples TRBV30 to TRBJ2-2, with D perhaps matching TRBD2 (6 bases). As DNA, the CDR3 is TGTGCCTGGAGTAACGGGAGAGGCACCGGGGAGCTGTTTTTT. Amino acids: CAWSNGRGTGELFF.